The text below deals with one T cell receptor (beta chain). Study processing details: Nucleated cell number was recorded as an estimate derived from reference gene primer amplification. TCRdb's copy holds only in-frame clones and misses some; the assay was immunoSEQ multiplex PCR. V and J calls and clone size are copied from that table; D and trimming were computed from the DNA. The sample lists 120,000 or so clones; about 85% were seen once. Germline assignment: CDR1 SGHVS and CDR2 FQNEAQ. The V gene end was trimmed by 5 bases and the J gene end by 3 bases; junction bases not matched to a gene: 6. The length of the CDR3 is 14 residues. The data stem from a study of blood T cell repertoires in COVID-19. Turning to the study itself: The origin of the acute and convalescent COVID-19 samples was the United States, Italy and Spain. PBMCs, B-cell-depleted T cells, or T cells provided the cDNA or gDNA that made up the material.

The receptor comes from an elderly man with active or convalescent COVID-19. This rearrangement joins TRBV7-8 to TRBJ2-7, with 8 bases that match TRBD1. The sequenced material came from peripheral blood. This CDR3 reads CASSTRQGSYEQYF. The DNA for the CDR3 is TGTGCCAGCAGCACTAGACAGGGGAGCTACGAGCAGTACTTC.